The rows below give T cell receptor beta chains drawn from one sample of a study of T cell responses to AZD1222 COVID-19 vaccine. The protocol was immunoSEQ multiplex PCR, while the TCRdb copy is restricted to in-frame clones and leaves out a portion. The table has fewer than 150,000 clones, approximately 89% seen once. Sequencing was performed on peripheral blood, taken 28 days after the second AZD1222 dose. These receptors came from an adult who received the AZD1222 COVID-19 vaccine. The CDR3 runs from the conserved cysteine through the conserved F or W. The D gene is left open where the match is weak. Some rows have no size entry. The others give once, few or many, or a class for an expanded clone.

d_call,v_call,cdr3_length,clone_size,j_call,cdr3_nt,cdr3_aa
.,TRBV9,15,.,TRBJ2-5,TGTGCCAGCAGCGTAGCAGGGGTGTCACAAGAGACCCAGTACTTC,CASSVAGVSQETQYF
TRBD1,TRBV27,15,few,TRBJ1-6,TGTGCCAGCAGTAAACGGACAGGGGTTTACTCACCCCTCCACTTT,CASSKRTGVYSPLHF
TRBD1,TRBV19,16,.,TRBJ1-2,TGTGCCAGTCACCCCCCGTCACAGGGGATCTTCTATGGCTACACCTTC,CASHPPSQGIFYGYTF
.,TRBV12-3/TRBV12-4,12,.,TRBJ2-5,TGTGCCAGCAGTTTGAACGGGGAGACCCAGTACTTC,CASSLNGETQYF
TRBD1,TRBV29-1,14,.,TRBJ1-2,TGCAGCGTTGAAGTTTCCGACAGGGCTGGCGGCTACACCTTC,CSVEVSDRAGGYTF
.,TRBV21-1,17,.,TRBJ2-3,TGTGCCAGCAGCGAACCCCCGGCGGGGGGGACTACAGATACGCAGTATTTT,CASSEPPAGGTTDTQYF
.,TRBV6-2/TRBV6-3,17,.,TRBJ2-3,TGTGCCAGCAGTTGGAACACCCGGGACGGGAACACAGATACGCAGTATTTT,CASSWNTRDGNTDTQYF
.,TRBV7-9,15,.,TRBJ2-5,TGTGCCAGCAGCCGTCCTCGGTCCATTCAAGAGACCCAGTACTTC,CASSRPRSIQETQYF
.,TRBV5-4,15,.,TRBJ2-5,TGTGCCAGCAGCCGTGACGGGAGTGAGCAAGAGACCCAGTACTTC,CASSRDGSEQETQYF
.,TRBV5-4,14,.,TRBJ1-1,TGTGCCAGCAGCCCTGGACGGATGAACACTGAAGCTTTCTTT,CASSPGRMNTEAFF
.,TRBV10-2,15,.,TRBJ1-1,TGCGCCAGCAGTGAGACAGGGTTAGGGAACACTGAAGCTTTCTTT,CASSETGLGNTEAFF
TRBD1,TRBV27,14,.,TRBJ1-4,TGCAGGGGACAGGGAGATGCAACTAATGAAAAACTGTTTTTT,CRGQGDATNEKLFF
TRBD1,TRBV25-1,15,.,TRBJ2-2,TGTGCCAGCAGTTCGGACAGGGCGAACACCGGGGAGCTGTTTTTT,CASSSDRANTGELFF
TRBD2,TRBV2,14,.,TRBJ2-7,TGTGCCAGCAGAGAGCGGGGGGGTTCCTACGAGCAGTACTTC,CASRERGGSYEQYF
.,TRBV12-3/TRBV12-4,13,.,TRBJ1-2,TGTGCCAGCAGCCCCGGGACCTGGTATGGCTACACCTTC,CASSPGTWYGYTF
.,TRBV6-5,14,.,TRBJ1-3,TGTGCCAGCAGGACTTCAGGGGTGGGAAACACCATATATTTT,CASRTSGVGNTIYF
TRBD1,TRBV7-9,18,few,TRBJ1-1,TGTGCCAGCAGCTTCCGCCGAGGACAGGGGAAGGAGAGCACTGAAGCTTTCTTT,CASSFRRGQGKESTEAFF
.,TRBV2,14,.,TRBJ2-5,TGTGCCAGCAGTGGGGACTCCCCTCAAGAGACCCAGTACTTC,CASSGDSPQETQYF
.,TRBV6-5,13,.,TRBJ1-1,TGTGCCAGCAGACAGACACTGGCCACTGAAGCTTTCTTT,CASRQTLATEAFF
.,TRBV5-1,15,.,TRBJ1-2,TGCGCCAGCAGCTTGGTTGCAGGACCCAACTATGGCTACACCTTC,CASSLVAGPNYGYTF
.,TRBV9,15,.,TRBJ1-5,TGTGCCAGCAGCGTAGGTACGGGGGGCAATCAGCCCCAGCATTTT,CASSVGTGGNQPQHF
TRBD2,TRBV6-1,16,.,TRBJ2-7,TGTGCCAGCAGTGAGATGTTCCGGGGGGGGTACTACGAGCAGTACTTC,CASSEMFRGGYYEQYF
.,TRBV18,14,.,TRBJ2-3,TGTGCCAGCTCACCACCGGGGGGAGGCAGCCAGTTGTATTTT,CASSPPGGGSQLYF
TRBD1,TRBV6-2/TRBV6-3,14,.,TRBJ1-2,TGTGCCAGCAGTTCTCGACAGGGAGGTTTCGGCTACACCTTC,CASSSRQGGFGYTF
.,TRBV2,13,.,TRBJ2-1,TGTGCCAGCAGTGAAATCGGAAGCAATGAGCAGTTCTTC,CASSEIGSNEQFF
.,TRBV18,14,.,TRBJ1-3,TGTGCCAGCTCACCATGGGCACAAGGAAACACCATATATTTT,CASSPWAQGNTIYF
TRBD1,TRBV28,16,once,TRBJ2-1,TGTGCCAGCAGTTCCCCGGGACAGAAGTCATACAATGAGCAGTTCTTC,CASSSPGQKSYNEQFF
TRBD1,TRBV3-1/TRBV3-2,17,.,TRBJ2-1,TGTGCCAGCAGCCAAGGTATGGACAGGAATTTCTACAATGAGCAGTTCTTC,CASSQGMDRNFYNEQFF
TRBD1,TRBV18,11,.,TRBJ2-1,TGTGCCAGCTCACCGGACAGGGGACAGTTCTTC,CASSPDRGQFF
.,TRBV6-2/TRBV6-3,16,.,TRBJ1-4,TGTGCCAGCAGTTACTCGAAACCACGATGGGGGGAAAAACTGTTTTTT,CASSYSKPRWGEKLFF
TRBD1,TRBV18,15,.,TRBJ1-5,TGTGCCAGCTCATTTGACAGGGCCAGCGAGCAGCCCCAGCATTTT,CASSFDRASEQPQHF
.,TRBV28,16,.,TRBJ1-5,TGTGCCAGCACCATAGTAGGGGCGGGTAGCAATCAGCCCCAGCATTTT,CASTIVGAGSNQPQHF
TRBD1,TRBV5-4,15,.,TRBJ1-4,TGTGCCAGCAGCTTGAACAGGGGGCTCGGTGAAAAACTGTTTTTT,CASSLNRGLGEKLFF